The 10 T cell receptor beta chains listed next were all sequenced from one sample in a study of regulatory T cells in long-lasting Graves disease (dated by TCRdb to about 2021). The label giving this sample's time point can be read as: persistent/refractory GD, antithyroid drugs over 5 years with positive TRAb. For both TCR sequencing and RNA sequencing, RNA was extracted from PBMCs using TRIzol. To prepare the library, multiplex PCR was applied. The run used an Illumina HiSeq 4000. TCR beta libraries were built with iRepertoire HTBI primers and Arm-PCR amplification of CDR3 regions. TCRdb redid the processing of the public reads, applying fastp at Q25 and MiXCR, and retained in-frame beta chains. Records with the same CDR3 protein are collapsed into one entry carrying the most frequent genes and DNA. The sample data list about 470,000 distinct CDR3 sequences, and 20% to 25% of these were observed just once. The ten biggest clones cover around 7% of the sample.

The sequenced sample was peripheral blood mononuclear cells (PBMCs), obtained when the disease was refractory, from a patient treated with antithyroid drugs. The receptor set was obtained from a female donor with Graves disease.

The gene calls are TRBV4-2 and TRBJ1-1; weak D call: TRBD1 (6 bases). This CDR3 spans 13 amino acids. The V end lost 4 bases, the J end lost 6 bases, and 12 bases lay between the germline ends. The germline V gene encodes CDR1 LGHNA and CDR2 YNFKEQ. The CDR3 loop reads CASSRGTLAEAFF. CDR3 DNA: TGTGCCAGCAGCCGGGGGACATTGGCTGAAGCTTTCTTT.

This clonotype was seen ten or more times. The CDR3 sequence is CASTDSGTSYEQYF. CDR3 DNA: TGTGCCAGCACGGATAGCGGGACCTCCTACGAGCAGTACTTC. This chain uses TRBV3-1 with TRBJ2-7, with 8 bases that match TRBD2. J gave up 0 bases and V 7 bases, and 5 bases lay outside the gene matches. CDR1 is LGHDT and CDR2 is YNNKEL in the germline V gene (reference sequence). The CDR3 length is 14 residues.

The chain is built from TRBV10-1 and TRBJ2-1; D remains unclear. Deletions cut 0 bases from V and 3 bases from J, with 0 bases between. This CDR3 is built from 12 residues. In germline, CDR1 is WNHNN, CDR2 SYGVQD (reference sequence). The CDR3 coding sequence is TGCGCCAGCAGTGAGTCCTACAATGAGCAGTTCTTC. Protein sequence: CASSESYNEQFF.

In its sample, this clonotype was seen many times. Sequence at one end of the junction differs from germline and may be a read error. The chain combines TRBV19 with TRBJ1-1; TRBD1 aligns across 7 bases. CDR3 length: 14 residues. Looked up from germline, CDR1 is LNHDA and CDR2 is SQIVND (reference sequence). The CDR3 DNA reads as TGTGCCAGCAGTATAGACAGGGTGGGTACTGAAGCTTTCTTT. Residues: CASSIDRVGTEAFF.

This clonotype showed up many times. The V and J genes are TRBV19 and TRBJ1-1; tentative D call: TRBD1 (5 bases). There are 16 residues in the CDR3. CDR1 and CDR2 from the germline V gene are LNHDA and SQIVND (reference sequence). Trimming left V 5 bases short and J 4 bases short, with 20 bases between. CDR3: CASSSHGAGLGTEAFF. As DNA, the CDR3 is TGTGCCAGTAGTTCCCATGGGGCAGGGTTGGGCACTGAAGCTTTCTTT.

The sample holds many counts of this clonotype. The chain carries TRBV6-1 and TRBJ2-2; 12 bases match TRBD1. This CDR3 comprises 16 residues. J was trimmed by 4 bases and V by 7 bases; bases with no gene match: 7. Germline CDR1 and CDR2: MNHNS and SASEGT. This CDR3 is CASTSGTGGVTGELFF. The CDR3 nucleotides read TGTGCCAGCACTTCCGGGACAGGGGGCGTCACCGGGGAGCTGTTTTTT.

This clonotype showed up many times. The CDR3 DNA follows: TGTGCTAGTGGTTTGGTCGGAACAGGGTTAAGCTACGAGCAGTACTTC. Translating gives CASGLVGTGLSYEQYF. This chain links TRBV12-5 with TRBJ2-7, with D perhaps matching TRBD1 (6 bases). V was pared by 0 bases and J by 3 bases, with 15 bases between. The CDR3 length is 16 residues. Germline V lookup: CDR1 LGHNT, CDR2 FRNRAP.

This clonotype was observed many times. This CDR3 reads CASSLGGWVAESDSQYF. CDR3 DNA: TGTGCCAGCAGCTTAGGGGGTTGGGTGGCGGAGTCGGACTCCCAGTACTTC. This sequence joins TRBV7-8 and TRBJ2-5, with D possibly TRBD2 on 5 matching bases. Trimming pared 1 base from V and 9 bases from J, leaving 24 bases between. The CDR3 is 17 amino acids. The V gene's germline CDR1 is SGHVS and CDR2 FQNEAQ.

V and J are TRBV29-1 and TRBJ2-7; TRBD1 matches at 8 bases. Unmatched junction bases numbered 6, after V lost 6 bases and J lost 5 bases. From germline, CDR1 is SQVTM and CDR2 ANQGSEA. This CDR3 is built from 12 residues. CDR3 nucleotides: TGCAGCGTCTGGACAGGGCACAACGAGCAGTACTTC. This encodes CSVWTGHNEQYF.

The rearrangement links TRBV14 to TRBJ2-7, with D perhaps matching TRBD1 (5 bases). Trimming took 4 bases from V and 1 from J, leaving 17 bases between them. CDR3 size: 16 residues. Germline values: CDR1 SGHDN, CDR2 FVKESK. The CDR3 region is CASSPRQTIFSYEQYF. In nucleotides, the CDR3 is TGTGCCAGCAGCCCCCGACAGACGATATTTTCCTACGAGCAGTACTTC.